Below, one T cell receptor (beta chain) is given with its context. Its antigen is still unknown. Per the germline V gene, CDR1 is GTSNPN and CDR2 is SVGIG (reference sequence). This CDR3 has 14 amino acids. The entry originates in a study of T cells expressing NK-cell markers. Across the study: Repertoire data for TCR beta were derived from sorted T cells (CD3+CD56+NKG2C+, CD3+CD56+NKG2C- and CD3+CD56-NKG2C+). HCMV seropositivity characterized most of the eight sequenced donors, and seronegativity one.

Overall study results and limits: Six or seven donors carried dominant NKG2C+ clonotypes that made up roughly 1.0-7.0% of their CD8+ T cells.

After re-calling the 5' RACE reads, TCRdb lists one entry per CDR3 protein, DNA absent. This table lists about 430,000 distinct CDR3 sequences. V is TRBV30 and J is TRBJ2-2; there is no DNA to check the TCRdb D call of TRBD1. Sequencing was performed on blood T cells: a sorted CD56 or NKG2C T cell subset, CD4+ or CD8+ T cells, or bulk PBMC T cells (not recorded which). The sequence was collected from a woman aged 45-59 years in good health. The chain's CDR3 is CAWSVITGTGELFF.